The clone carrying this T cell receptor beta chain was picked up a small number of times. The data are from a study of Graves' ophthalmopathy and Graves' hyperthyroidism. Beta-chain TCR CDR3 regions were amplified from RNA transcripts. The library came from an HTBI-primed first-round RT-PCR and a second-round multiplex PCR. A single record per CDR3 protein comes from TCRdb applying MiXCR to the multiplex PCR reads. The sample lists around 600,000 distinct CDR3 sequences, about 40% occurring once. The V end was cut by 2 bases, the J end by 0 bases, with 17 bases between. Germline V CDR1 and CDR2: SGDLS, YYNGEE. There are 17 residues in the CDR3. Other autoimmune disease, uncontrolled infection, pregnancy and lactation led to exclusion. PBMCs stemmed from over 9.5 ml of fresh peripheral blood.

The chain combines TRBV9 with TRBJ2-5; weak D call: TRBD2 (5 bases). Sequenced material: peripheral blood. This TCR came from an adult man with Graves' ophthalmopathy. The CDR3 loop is CASSVKGGGEYQETQYF. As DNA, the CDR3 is TGTGCCAGCAGCGTCAAAGGAGGCGGAGAGTACCAAGAGACCCAGTACTTC. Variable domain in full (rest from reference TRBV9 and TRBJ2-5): DSGVTQTPKHLITATGQRVTLRCSPRSGDLSVYWYQQSLDQGLQFLIQYYNGEERAKGNILERFSAQQFPDLHSELNLSSLELGDSALYFCASSVKGGGEYQETQYFGPGTRLLVL.